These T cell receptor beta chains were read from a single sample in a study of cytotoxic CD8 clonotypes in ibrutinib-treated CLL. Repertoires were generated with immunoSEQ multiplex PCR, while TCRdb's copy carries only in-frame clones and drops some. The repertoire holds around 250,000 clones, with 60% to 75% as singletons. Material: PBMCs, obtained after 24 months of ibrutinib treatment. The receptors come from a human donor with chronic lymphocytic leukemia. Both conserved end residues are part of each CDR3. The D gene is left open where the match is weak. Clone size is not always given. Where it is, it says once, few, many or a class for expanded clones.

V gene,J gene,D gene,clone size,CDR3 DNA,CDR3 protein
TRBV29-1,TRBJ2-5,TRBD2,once,TGCAGCGTTGAAGATATAACTAGCGGGAGTATGGGGACCCAGTACTTC,CSVEDITSGSMGTQYF
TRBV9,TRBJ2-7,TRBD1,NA,TGTGCCAGCAGCGTGCTCGGGACAGGGGGCGGCGAGCAGTACTTC,CASSVLGTGGGEQYF
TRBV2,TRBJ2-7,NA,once,TGTGCCAGCAGTGACGAACCCTACGAGCAGTACTTC,CASSDEPYEQYF
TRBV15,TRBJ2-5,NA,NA,TGTGCCACCAGCAGAGATCCCGGCGGACAGCAAGAGACCCAGTACTTC,CATSRDPGGQQETQYF
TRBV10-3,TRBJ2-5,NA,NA,TGTGCCATCAGTGAGCCGACCCTCGATACGGGTCAAGAGACCCAGTACTTC,CAISEPTLDTGQETQYF
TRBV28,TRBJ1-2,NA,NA,TGTGCCAGCAGTGGGACGGGCGGGAGCTATGGCTACACCTTC,CASSGTGGSYGYTF
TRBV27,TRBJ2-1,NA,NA,TGTGCCAGCAGTTTTACGAGCGGTACCTACAATGAGCAGTTCTTC,CASSFTSGTYNEQFF
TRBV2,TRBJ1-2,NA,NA,TGTGCCAGCAAGGGCGGAATTAACTATGGCTACACCTTC,CASKGGINYGYTF
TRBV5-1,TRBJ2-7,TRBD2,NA,TGCGCCAGCAGCTTGGGGACTAGCGACGAGCAGTACTTC,CASSLGTSDEQYF
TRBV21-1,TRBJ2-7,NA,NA,TGTGCCAGCAGCAAAGTTGGCCAGCGATGTACCTACGAGCAGTACTTC,CASSKVGQRCTYEQYF
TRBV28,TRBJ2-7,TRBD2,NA,TGTGCCAGCAGCCCGACGGGACTAGCCTACGAGCAGTACTTC,CASSPTGLAYEQYF
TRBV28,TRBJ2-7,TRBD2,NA,TGTGCCAGTGGGGCGGGGGGCCGCGACGAGCAGTACTTC,CASGAGGRDEQYF
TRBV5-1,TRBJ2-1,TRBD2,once,TGCGCCAGCAGCCCCTGGACTAGCGCCAATGAGCAGTTCTTC,CASSPWTSANEQFF
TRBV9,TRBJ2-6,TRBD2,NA,TGTGCCAGCAGCCCCAGGACTAGCGGGAGGGCTACTGGGGCCAACGTCCTGACTTTC,CASSPRTSGRATGANVLTF
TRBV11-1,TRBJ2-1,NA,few,TGTGCCAGCAGCCCACAGGGTAATGAGCAGTTCTTC,CASSPQGNEQFF
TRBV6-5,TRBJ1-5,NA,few,TGTGCCAGCGGTGAGGGTGCTCAGCCCCAGCATTTT,CASGEGAQPQHF
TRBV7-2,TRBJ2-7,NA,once,TGTGCCAGCAGCCTAAACCTCCTCTACGAGCAGTACTTC,CASSLNLLYEQYF
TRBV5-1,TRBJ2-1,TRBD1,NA,TGCGCCAGCAGCTTGGGGCAGGGGGCAAGCGATGAGCAGTTCTTC,CASSLGQGASDEQFF
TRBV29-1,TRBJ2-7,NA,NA,TGCAGCGTTGAAGCTTTGTCGGGGAATCGGTACGAGCAGTACTTC,CSVEALSGNRYEQYF
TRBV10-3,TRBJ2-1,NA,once,TGTGCCATCAGTGAGTCGGTGGGAGACGTAGGTGAGCAGTTCTTC,CAISESVGDVGEQFF
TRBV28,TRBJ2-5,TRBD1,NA,TGTGCCAGTGGGACAGCCGAAGAGACCCAGTACTTC,CASGTAEETQYF
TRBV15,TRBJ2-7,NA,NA,TGTGCCACCAGCGGCAGACAGACCAAAGGAGCGGAGCAGTACTTC,CATSGRQTKGAEQYF
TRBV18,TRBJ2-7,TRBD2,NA,TGTGCCAGCTCACCACAAAACTCGGGGGGCTCCTACGAGCAGTACTTC,CASSPQNSGGSYEQYF
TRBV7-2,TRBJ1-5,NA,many,TGTGCCAGCAGCGCCGGGGGGGCGAGCAATCAGCCCCAGCATTTT,CASSAGGASNQPQHF
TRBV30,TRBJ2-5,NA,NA,TGTGCCTGGAGTAGGAAGGGTGAGGAGACCCAGTACTTC,CAWSRKGEETQYF
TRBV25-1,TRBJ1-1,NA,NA,TGTGCCAGCAGTAGGGGGGGTTACACTGAAGCTTTCTTT,CASSRGGYTEAFF
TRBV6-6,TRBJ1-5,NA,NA,TGTGTCAGCAGTTACCTTAATCAGCCCCAGCATTTT,CVSSYLNQPQHF
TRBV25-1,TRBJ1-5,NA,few,TGTGCCAGCAGTGACCCACCCCAGCCGAATCAGCCCCAGCATTTT,CASSDPPQPNQPQHF
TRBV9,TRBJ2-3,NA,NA,TGTGCCAGCAGCGTAGAAGGGCCGACAGATACGCAGTATTTT,CASSVEGPTDTQYF
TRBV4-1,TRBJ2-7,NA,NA,TGCGCCAGCAGCCGAGAACAGGGTGACGAGCAGTACTTC,CASSREQGDEQYF
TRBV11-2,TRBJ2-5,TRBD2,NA,TGTGCCAGCAGCTCATCGCGCGGGAGTTTGGAGGAGACCCAGTACTTC,CASSSSRGSLEETQYF
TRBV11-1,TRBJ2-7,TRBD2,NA,TGTGCCAGCAGCCCACCGGGACTAGCCTACGAGCAGTACTTC,CASSPPGLAYEQYF
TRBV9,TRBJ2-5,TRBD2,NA,TGTGCCAGCAGCGTAGTAATTAGCGGGAGCACAGAGACCCAGTACTTC,CASSVVISGSTETQYF
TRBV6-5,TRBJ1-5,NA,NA,TGTGCCAGCAGTTTCACCACTGTAGGTCAGCCCCAGCATTTT,CASSFTTVGQPQHF
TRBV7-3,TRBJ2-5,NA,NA,TGTGCCAGCAGCTTATCGGGGGATGCGGGTCAGGGCAACCAAGAGACCCAGTACTTC,CASSLSGDAGQGNQETQYF
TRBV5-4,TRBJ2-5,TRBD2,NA,TGTGCCAGCAGCGGGACTAGCGGGATTAAGACCCAGTACTTC,CASSGTSGIKTQYF
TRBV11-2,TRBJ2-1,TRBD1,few,TGTGCCAGCAGTCCACGACAGGGGACCTACAATGAGCAGTTCTTC,CASSPRQGTYNEQFF
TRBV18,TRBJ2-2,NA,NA,TGTGCCAGCTCACCACCTTACGGTTTAGACACCGGGGAGCTGTTTTTT,CASSPPYGLDTGELFF
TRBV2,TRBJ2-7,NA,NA,TGTGCCAGCAGTGAAACCTCGGCAGAGCAGTACTTC,CASSETSAEQYF
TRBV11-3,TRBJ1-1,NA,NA,TGTGCCAGCAGCTTAGCAGGACATGAAGCTTTCTTT,CASSLAGHEAFF
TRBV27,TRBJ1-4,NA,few,TGTGCCAGCAGTCAATGGGAGGGTAATGAAAAACTGTTTTTT,CASSQWEGNEKLFF
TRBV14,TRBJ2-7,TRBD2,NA,TGTGCCAGCAGCCAAGATAGAGGACTAGCGGGAACCGAGCAGTACTTC,CASSQDRGLAGTEQYF
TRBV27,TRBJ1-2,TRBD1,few,TGTGCCAGCAGGTCCGTCCTCAGGGGGATGGACTATGGCTACACCTTC,CASRSVLRGMDYGYTF
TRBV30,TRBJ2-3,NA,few,TGTGCCTGGAGTGGATGGGTTACAGATACGCAGTATTTT,CAWSGWVTDTQYF
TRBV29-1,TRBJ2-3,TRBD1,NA,TGCAGCGTTGTCGGGACAGGAGGCACAGATACGCAGTATTTT,CSVVGTGGTDTQYF
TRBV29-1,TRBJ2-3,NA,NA,TGCAGCGTCGAACTCTCCTCTAGCACAGATACGCAGTATTTT,CSVELSSSTDTQYF
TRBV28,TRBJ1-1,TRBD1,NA,TGTGCCAGCATAACCGGGACAGGGACGAGGAACACTGAAGCTTTCTTT,CASITGTGTRNTEAFF
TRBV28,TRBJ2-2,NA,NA,TGTGCCAGCAGAATCCAGTTGGGGGAGCTGTTTTTT,CASRIQLGELFF
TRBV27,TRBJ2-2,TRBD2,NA,TGTGCCAGCAGTTTGGGAGGGACCGGGGAGCTGTTTTTT,CASSLGGTGELFF